One sample yielded the 20 T cell receptor beta chains listed below, sequenced in a study of blood T cell repertoires in COVID-19. The data were produced by immunoSEQ multiplex PCR, yet TCRdb's version contains in-frame clones alone and is incomplete. The data contain some 74,000 clones, 75% to 90% of them seen just once; the ten biggest clones take up around a sixth. The sequencing sample was made of peripheral blood. These receptors came from a woman of 80 years or more with acute or convalescent COVID-19.

The chain couples TRBV27 to TRBJ2-5, with 13 bases aligning to TRBD2. Germline V gene lookup returns CDR1 MNHEY and CDR2 SMNVEV (reference sequence). Trimming cost V 5 bases and J 5 bases; bases outside gene matches: 5. CDR3 length: 15 residues. CDR3 sequence reads: CASSRLAGGQETQYF. The CDR3 DNA is TGTGCCAGCAGTAGACTAGCGGGAGGCCAGGAGACCCAGTACTTC.

This clone was seen just once. V is TRBV6-5 and J is TRBJ1-2; D is ambiguous. The CDR3 has 14 amino acids. Germline V gene data show CDR1 as MNHEY and CDR2 as SVGAGI. Trimming cost V 5 bases and J 5 bases, with 15 bases left between them. CDR3 amino acids: CASSPRAGSYGYTF. CDR3 nucleotide sequence: TGTGCCAGCAGTCCCCGAGCGGGGAGTTATGGCTACACCTTC.

The chain recombines TRBV30 with TRBJ1-1; D perhaps matches TRBD1 (5 bases). Trimming took 3 bases from V and 4 from J, leaving 15 bases between them. Germline values: CDR1 GTSNPN, CDR2 SVGIG (reference sequence). This CDR3 region has 14 residues. The CDR3 loop reads CAWRLSGGGTEAFF. DNA of the CDR3: TGTGCCTGGAGGCTCTCGGGGGGGGGCACTGAAGCTTTCTTT.

The chain is built from TRBV5-4 and TRBJ1-2; possible D gene TRBD1, 6 bases. This CDR3 is built from 14 residues. Per the germline V gene, CDR1 is SGHNT and CDR2 is YYREEE (reference sequence). V gave up 3 bases and J gave up 4 bases, with 13 bases separating them. In DNA, the CDR3 is TGTGCCAGCAGCTCGCCGACAGGTTCCTATGGCTACACCTTC. This translates into CASSSPTGSYGYTF.

For the CDR3, the DNA is TGTGCCAGCTCACCAGGGACTAGCGGGAGGGCTACAGATACGCAGTATTTT. This codes for CASSPGTSGRATDTQYF. The chain combines TRBV18 with TRBJ2-3, with TRBD2 matching 16 bases. Per germline, CDR1 KGHSH and CDR2 LQKENI. CDR3 size: 17 residues. V lost 2 bases, J lost 3 bases, and 2 bases stayed unmatched.

This clone was picked up one time. At one of its ends the junction is not consistent with the germline gene, which may arise from a read error. The genes are TRBV6-5 and TRBJ1-2, with TRBD1 as a possible D gene (5 bases). The length of the CDR3 is 15 residues. From germline, CDR1 is MNHEY and CDR2 SVGAGI. CDR3 sequence reads: CASSPSRQGYYGYTF. The CDR3 DNA reads TGTGCCAGCAGTCCTTCCCGGCAGGGTTACTACGGCTACACCTTC.

This clone was seen more than once but under ten times. The chain joins TRBV6-1 to TRBJ1-6, with D uncertain. The CDR3 extends over 12 amino acids. V was pared by 3 bases and J by 7 bases, with 4 bases between. Germline values: CDR1 MNHNS, CDR2 SASEGT. In DNA, the CDR3 is TGTGCCAGCAGTGAGTCAAATTCACCCCTCCACTTT. This translates into CASSESNSPLHF.

The V call is TRBV6-4, the J call TRBJ2-2; 11 bases fit TRBD1. Trimming at V came to 8 bases and at J to 6 bases, leaving 5 bases not matched to a gene. Germline assignment: CDR1 MRHNA and CDR2 SNTAGT. This CDR3 has 14 amino acids. The CDR3 loop is CASRRGQGAGELFF. The DNA for the CDR3 is TGTGCCAGCCGGAGGGGACAGGGGGCCGGGGAGCTGTTTTTT.

The chain combines TRBV7-2 with TRBJ2-5; TRBD2 agrees at 13 bases. V lost 5 bases, J lost 2 bases, and 11 bases stayed unmatched. CDR3 length: 18 residues. CDR1 is SGHTA, CDR2 FQGNSA, per germline. The chain's CDR3 is CASSPTPGTSGVQETQYF. For the CDR3, the DNA is TGTGCCAGCAGCCCAACTCCCGGGACTAGCGGGGTACAAGAGACCCAGTACTTC.

This clone was seen just once. The V and J genes are TRBV25-1 and TRBJ2-5; weak D call: TRBD1 (6 bases). Germline V gene lookup returns CDR1 MGHDK and CDR2 SYGVNS. There are 16 residues in the CDR3. V lost 6 bases to trimming and J lost 5 bases, with 22 bases between them. The CDR3 DNA sequence: TGTGCCAGCAGCCTACCCCCGGGCAGGGGTATCGAGACCCAGTACTTC. Translation gives CASSLPPGRGIETQYF.

V gene TRBV27 combines with J gene TRBJ1-2; D may be TRBD1 (5 bases). V shed 5 bases and J shed 5 bases, with 15 bases lying between them. The germline V gene encodes CDR1 MNHEY and CDR2 SMNVEV (reference sequence). The CDR3 is made up of 14 amino acids. The CDR3 DNA reads as TGTGCCAGCAGTGATTTCCAGGGTGGGTATGGCTACACCTTC. Translation gives CASSDFQGGYGYTF.

This clone is medium-sized by share. The chain is built from TRBV27 and TRBJ2-7; 10 nucleotides line up with TRBD2. Germline V gene lookup returns CDR1 MNHEY and CDR2 SMNVEV (reference sequence). The CDR3 spans 14 residues. Germline trimming cut 6 bases from V and 6 bases from J; bases unmatched to any gene: 8. CDR3 nucleotide sequence: TGTGCCAGCAGCGAGCGGGGGGGCTGGGGCGAGCAGTACTTC. As protein: CASSERGGWGEQYF.

This chain uses TRBV3-1 (or the pseudogene TRBV3-2) with TRBJ1-4; D is perhaps TRBD1 (6 bases). Germline loops: CDR1 LGHDT, CDR2 YNNKEL (reference sequence). The CDR3 loop spans 17 amino acids. V was shortened by 1 base and J by 7 bases, with 19 bases between the two germline ends. In DNA form, the CDR3 reads TGTGCCAGCAGCCAAGTGGGCGGTTCAGGGGCGGGTGAAAAACTGTTTTTT. Translated, it gives CASSQVGGSGAGEKLFF.

This chain links TRBV25-1 with TRBJ2-1, with D possibly being TRBD1 (5 bases). Deletions cut 2 bases from V and 11 bases from J, with 10 bases between. Per the germline V gene, CDR1 is MGHDK and CDR2 is SYGVNS. This CDR3 comprises 12 residues. This CDR3 reads CASSEQGYKQFF. The CDR3 nucleotides are TGTGCCAGCAGTGAACAGGGTTACAAGCAGTTCTTC. The full variable domain, rest sourced from reference TRBV25-1 and TRBJ2-1, is EADIYQTPRYLVIGTGKKITLECSQTMGHDKMYWYQQDPGMELHLIHYSYGVNSTEKGDLSSESTVSRIRTEHFPLTLESARPSHTSQYLCASSEQGYKQFFGPGTRLTVL.

This clone was observed a handful of times. The V gene is TRBV24-1, the J gene TRBJ2-3; TRBD2 aligns across 10 bases. The germline V gene has CDR1 KGHDR and CDR2 SFDVKD. After removal of 4 bases from V and 2 bases from J, the junction contained 5 bases not matched to a gene. The CDR3 runs 16 residues. Here the CDR3 reads CATSDAAGGNTDTQYF. CDR3 in DNA: TGTGCCACCAGTGACGCAGCGGGGGGGAACACAGATACGCAGTATTTT.

The CDR3 here is CASSIGGSGRYTGELFF. The DNA of the CDR3 is TGTGCCAGTAGTATAGGGGGTAGCGGGAGGTACACCGGGGAGCTGTTTTTT. V is TRBV19 and J is TRBJ2-2; TRBD2 matches 10 bases. Germline CDR1 reads LNHDA; CDR2 reads SQIVND (reference sequence). The V and J ends lost 1 base and 3 bases, in that order; junction bases with no gene match: 5. The CDR3 is made up of 17 amino acids.

V is TRBV12-3 or TRBV12-4 and J is TRBJ1-2; D gene uncertain. V lost 5 bases, J lost 5 bases, and 9 bases lay in between. The CDR3 totals 12 residues. CDR3 coding DNA: TGTGCCAGCAGTCGGAGTGGTTATGGCTACACCTTC. This codes for CASSRSGYGYTF.

The V and J genes are TRBV6-5 and TRBJ2-2, with a tentative D call TRBD1 (6 bases). Germline lookup yields CDR1 MNHEY and CDR2 SVGAGI. There are 14 residues in the CDR3. Trimming left V 8 bases short and J 5 bases short, with 15 bases between. The CDR3 sequence is CASQDREGTGELFF. CDR3 coding DNA: TGTGCCAGCCAGGACAGAGAAGGGACCGGGGAGCTGTTTTTT.

The rearrangement joins TRBV27 to TRBJ2-2; no firm D call. CDR3 size: 15 residues. Trimming removed 3 bases at V and 0 bases at J, with 8 bases between. Germline lookup yields CDR1 MNHEY and CDR2 SMNVEV (reference sequence). This CDR3 reads CASSLVSANTGELFF. The CDR3 coding sequence is TGTGCCAGCAGTTTGGTGTCAGCGAACACCGGGGAGCTGTTTTTT.

A remark on this clone: Germline and junction disagree at one end, which may indicate a read error. CDR3 protein: CASSDGRQEALRIF. The CDR3 DNA sequence: TGTGCCAGCAGTGATGGGAGGCAGGAGGCGCTTAGAATCTTT. The chain carries TRBV6-4 and TRBJ1-1, with unresolved D. CDR3 length: 14 residues. In germline, CDR1 is MRHNA, CDR2 SNTAGT.